The 25 T cell receptor beta chains in this list originate from one sample, sequenced in a study of T cell responses to AZD1222 COVID-19 vaccine. Profiling relied on immunoSEQ multiplex PCR, and the TCRdb table lists in-frame clones only, not all of them. The profile shows about 46,000 clones, roughly 90% of them singletons. Sample: peripheral blood, taken 28 days after the second AZD1222 dose. The receptors come from an adult who received the AZD1222 COVID-19 vaccine.

In its sample, this clone was seen once. The rearrangement links TRBV29-1 to TRBJ2-7; D remains unclear. Germline assignment: CDR1 SQVTM and CDR2 ANQGSEA. Trimming cost V 1 base and J 10 bases, with 11 bases left between them. CDR3 length: 11 residues. This CDR3 is CSVEVMGFQYF. Here the CDR3 DNA reads TGCAGCGTTGAAGTAATGGGGTTTCAGTACTTC.

The chain is built from TRBV29-1 and TRBJ1-2; D unresolved. Per the germline V gene, CDR1 is SQVTM and CDR2 is ANQGSEA. V lost 4 bases, J lost 3 bases, and 9 bases lay in between. CDR3 length: 12 amino acids. CDR3 loop: CSVGAGYYGYTF. Written as DNA, the CDR3 is TGCAGCGTTGGTGCAGGCTACTATGGCTACACCTTC.

The V gene is TRBV19, the J gene TRBJ1-1; D might be TRBD1 (6 bases). Germline-derived CDR1 and CDR2 are LNHDA and SQIVND (reference sequence). Trimming pared 1 base from V and 7 bases from J, leaving 10 bases between. This CDR3 is built from 13 residues. The CDR3, as DNA: TGTGCCAGTAGTATAGGGGACATTTATGAAGCTTTCTTT. Protein sequence: CASSIGDIYEAFF. Full variable domain (outside the CDR3, taken from reference TRBV19 and TRBJ1-1): DGGITQSPKYLFRKEGQNVTLSCEQNLNHDAMYWYRQDPGQGLRLIYYSQIVNDFQKGDIAEGYSVSREKKESFPLTVTSAQKNPTAFYLCASSIGDIYEAFFGQGTRLTVV.

The chain combines TRBV19 with TRBJ2-7; TRBD2 aligns across 9 bases. The junction had 3 bases not matched to a gene; V was cut back by 1 base and J by 2 bases. Germline V lookup: CDR1 LNHDA, CDR2 SQIVND (reference sequence). The CDR3 loop spans 15 amino acids. The CDR3 bases are TGTGCCAGTAGTATAGCTAGCGGGACAACCTACGAGCAGTACTTC. Its protein product is CASSIASGTTYEQYF.

For this clone: Germline is not matched at one junction end, which may reflect a read error. This chain joins TRBV19 and TRBJ1-1; D might be TRBD1 (5 bases). The CDR3 spans 13 residues. The germline V gene has CDR1 LNHDA and CDR2 SQIVND (reference sequence). The CDR3 sequence: CASSPGGNTEAFF. CDR3 in DNA: TGTGCCAGTAGCCCCGGGGGGAACACTGAGGCTTTCTTT. The full variable domain, its missing parts supplied by reference TRBV19 and TRBJ1-1, is DGGITQSPKYLFRKEGQNVTLSCEQNLNHDAMYWYRQDPGQGLRLIYYSQIVNDFQKGDIAEGYSVSREKKESFPLTVTSAQKNPTAFYLCASSPGGNTEAFFGQGTRLTVV.

The chain employs TRBV4-3 and TRBJ1-4, with D tentatively TRBD1 (5 bases). V was clipped by 1 base and J by 4 bases, with 19 bases between them. Germline V gene lookup returns CDR1 LGHNA and CDR2 YSLEER. The CDR3 totals 18 residues. In nucleotides, the CDR3 is TGCGCCAGCAGCCAAGTGGGGCGCGGGCAAAATGGTAATGAAAAACTGTTTTTT. Its translation is CASSQVGRGQNGNEKLFF.

In this sample, this clone turned up once. The genes are TRBV5-1 and TRBJ1-1; D ambiguous. The CDR3 is 14 residues long. Germline V gene sequence: CDR1 SGHRS, CDR2 YFSETQ. V was shortened by 4 bases and J by 1 base, with 11 bases between the two germline ends. CDR3 DNA: TGCGCCAGCAGCCCTTGGACGGGGAACACTGAAGCTTTCTTT. This encodes CASSPWTGNTEAFF.

The J gene is TRBJ2-2, the V gene TRBV5-1; TRBD2 matches at 9 bases. This CDR3 spans 16 amino acids. Germline CDR1 reads SGHRS; CDR2 reads YFSETQ. The junction had 7 bases not matched to a gene; V was cut back by 4 bases and J by 3 bases. CDR3 sequence: CASSPSAGGYTGELFF. CDR3 coding DNA: TGCGCCAGCAGCCCCAGTGCGGGAGGGTACACCGGGGAGCTGTTTTTT.

Comments on this clone: One junction end disagrees with the germline gene, perhaps due to a read error. The chain recombines TRBV7-2 with TRBJ2-1, with 9 bases matching TRBD2. The CDR3 runs 16 residues. In germline, CDR1 is SGHTA, CDR2 FQGNSA. CDR3 amino acids: CASSVAGEGTYNEQFF. The CDR3, as DNA: TGTGCCAGCAGCGTAGCGGGGGAGGGGACCTACAATGAGCAGTTCTTC.

The chain has TRBV18 and TRBJ2-3, with TRBD2 identical over 11 bases. CDR1 and CDR2 (germline): KGHSH, LQKENI. CDR3 length: 16 residues. V was pared by 6 bases and J by 2 bases, with 7 bases of the junction left unmatched. In nucleotides, the CDR3 is TGTGCCAGCTCCCCCATAGCGGGAGGGACCACAGATACGCAGTATTTT. This translates into CASSPIAGGTTDTQYF.

J is TRBJ2-3 and V is TRBV11-2; D gene uncertain. CDR3 length: 12 residues. Deletions cut 5 bases from V and 3 bases from J, with 6 bases between. Germline V gives CDR1 SGHAT, CDR2 FQNNGV. The CDR3 DNA is TGTGCCAGCAGCCCCTGGACAGATACGCAGTATTTT. This gives the protein CASSPWTDTQYF.

V usage is TRBV15 and J usage is TRBJ2-3; 8 bases are shared with TRBD2. The CDR3 extends over 16 amino acids. Losses at the gene ends were 4 bases for V and 2 bases for J; bases not matched to a gene: 8. CDR1 is LNHNV, CDR2 YYDKDF, per germline (reference sequence). The CDR3 reads CATSIRGAGATDTQYF. The CDR3 coding sequence is TGTGCCACCAGCATCCGTGGAGCGGGAGCCACAGATACGCAGTATTTT.

The V call is TRBV7-2, the J call TRBJ1-1, with D maybe TRBD1 (6 bases). From germline, CDR1 is SGHTA and CDR2 FQGNSA. The CDR3 has 13 amino acids. Trimming pared 1 base from V and 8 bases from J, leaving 11 bases between. CDR3 protein: CASSLVQGTEAFF. The CDR3 DNA follows: TGTGCCAGCAGCTTAGTACAGGGAACCGAAGCTTTCTTT.

CDR3 amino acids: CASSQGKNTEAFF. The CDR3, as DNA: TGTGCCAGTAGTCAGGGTAAGAACACTGAAGCTTTCTTT. V and J are TRBV19 and TRBJ1-1; D may be TRBD1 (5 bases). Germline CDR1 LNHDA, CDR2 SQIVND (reference sequence). The CDR3 contains 13 residues. Trimming cost V 5 bases and J 1 base, with 8 bases left between them.

The chain uses TRBV29-1 and TRBJ2-7; D is perhaps TRBD1 (6 bases). From germline, CDR1 is SQVTM and CDR2 ANQGSEA. The CDR3 covers 14 residues. V lost 6 bases to trimming and J lost 4 bases, with 19 bases between them. Here the CDR3 reads CSVAGQFESYEQYF. Written as DNA, the CDR3 is TGCAGCGTAGCCGGACAGTTTGAATCGTACGAGCAGTACTTC.

The chain uses TRBV19 and TRBJ1-6; D is perhaps TRBD1 (5 bases). Germline V gives CDR1 LNHDA, CDR2 SQIVND (reference sequence). This CDR3 has 13 residues. V lost 8 bases to trimming and J lost 7 bases, with 12 bases between them. CDR3 sequence reads: CASAQGANSPLHF. CDR3 bases: TGTGCCAGTGCCCAAGGGGCAAATTCACCCCTCCACTTT.

This clone was observed a single time. Here the CDR3 reads CASSPRLTVGYEQYF. The CDR3 bases are TGTGCCAGCTCACCACGACTGACAGTTGGATACGAGCAGTACTTC. V and J are TRBV18 and TRBJ2-7; D perhaps matches TRBD1 (5 bases). The V gene's germline CDR1 is KGHSH and CDR2 LQKENI. Trimming stripped 1 base from V and 4 bases from J, with 14 bases between. The CDR3 is 15 residues long.

This chain uses TRBV6-6 with TRBJ1-4; tentative D call: TRBD1 (6 bases). Germline values: CDR1 MNHNY, CDR2 SVGAGI (reference sequence). This CDR3 comprises 16 residues. Trimming took 2 bases from V and 4 from J, leaving 14 bases between them. The CDR3 sequence is CASSYPLTGGNEKLFF. In nucleotides, the CDR3 is TGTGCCAGCAGTTACCCCCTGACAGGCGGTAATGAAAAACTGTTTTTT.

The V gene is TRBV28, the J gene TRBJ1-1, with TRBD1 matching over 9 bases. This CDR3 is 15 amino acids long. From germline, CDR1 is MDHEN and CDR2 SYDVKM. V shed 6 bases and J 1 base; nucleotides not matched to a gene: 6. In DNA form, the CDR3 reads TGTGCCAGCAGCAGGACAGGGGCTACGAACACTGAAGCTTTCTTT. Encoded protein: CASSRTGATNTEAFF.

J is TRBJ2-3 and V is TRBV13; 9 bases are a match to TRBD2. The germline V gene has CDR1 PRHDT and CDR2 FYEKMQ (reference sequence). The CDR3 totals 17 residues. The V and J ends lost 3 bases and 8 bases, in that order; junction bases with no gene match: 15. CDR3 amino acids: CASSFGLLAGSQSTQYF. CDR3 DNA: TGTGCCAGCAGCTTCGGGCTCCTAGCGGGATCACAGAGTACGCAGTATTTT.

As DNA, the CDR3 is TGTGCCAGTAGAGCCGGGTGGGGGACGCTATATGGCTACACCTTC. The encoded protein is CASRAGWGTLYGYTF. This chain joins TRBV19 and TRBJ1-2; maybe TRBD1 (5 bases). V lost 6 bases and J lost 5, with 19 bases in between. This CDR3 has 15 amino acids. The germline V gene encodes CDR1 LNHDA and CDR2 SQIVND (reference sequence).

The J gene is TRBJ2-6, the V gene TRBV6-5; perhaps TRBD1 as D (6 bases). Germline V gene lookup returns CDR1 MNHEY and CDR2 SVGAGI. Trimming removed 8 bases from V and 0 bases from J, with 8 bases in between. The CDR3 is 14 residues long. The CDR3 DNA sequence: TGTGCCAGCCGAGGGGGCTCTGGGGCCAACGTCCTGACTTTC. It specifies CASRGGSGANVLTF.

The chain recombines TRBV24-1 with TRBJ2-3; 8 bases are a match to TRBD1. The germline gives CDR1 KGHDR, CDR2 SFDVKD. V lost 2 bases and J lost 5; bases outside the gene matches: 14. The CDR3 length is 18 residues. CDR3 in amino acids: CATSDSGDWTGLLDTQYF. DNA of the CDR3: TGTGCCACCAGTGATTCCGGGGATTGGACAGGGCTATTAGATACGCAGTATTTT.

This chain uses TRBV5-6 with TRBJ1-6; 10 bases line up with TRBD1. The CDR3 consists of 17 residues. Per the germline V gene, CDR1 is SGHDT and CDR2 is YYEEEE. With 3 bases clipped from V and 2 bases from J, the junction kept 5 bases outside the gene matches. CDR3 coding DNA: TGTGCCAGCAGCTGGGGGACAGGGGTGGCCTATAATTCACCCCTCCACTTT. It codes for CASSWGTGVAYNSPLHF.

V and J are TRBV6-5 and TRBJ2-5, with 8 bases identical to TRBD1. Unmatched junction bases numbered 3, after V lost 5 bases and J lost 1 base. The germline V gene encodes CDR1 MNHEY and CDR2 SVGAGI. The CDR3 loop spans 14 amino acids. The CDR3 DNA is TGTGCCAGCAGTCCCGGGACAGGCCAAGAGACCCAGTACTTC. The encoded protein is CASSPGTGQETQYF.